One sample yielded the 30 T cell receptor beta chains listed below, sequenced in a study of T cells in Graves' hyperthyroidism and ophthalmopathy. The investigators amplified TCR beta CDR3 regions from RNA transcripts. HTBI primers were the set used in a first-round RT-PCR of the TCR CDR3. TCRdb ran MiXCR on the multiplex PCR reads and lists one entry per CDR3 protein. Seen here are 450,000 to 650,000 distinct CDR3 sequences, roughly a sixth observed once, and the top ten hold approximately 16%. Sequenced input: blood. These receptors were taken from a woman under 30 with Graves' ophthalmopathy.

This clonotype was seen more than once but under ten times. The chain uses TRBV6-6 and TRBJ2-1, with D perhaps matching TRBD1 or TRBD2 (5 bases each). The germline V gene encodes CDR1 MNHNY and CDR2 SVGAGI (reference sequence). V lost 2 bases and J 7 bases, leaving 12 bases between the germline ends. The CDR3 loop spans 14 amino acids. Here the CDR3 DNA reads TGTGCCAGCAGTTACGGGACGGGGAAGAATGAGCAGTTCTTC. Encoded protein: CASSYGTGKNEQFF.

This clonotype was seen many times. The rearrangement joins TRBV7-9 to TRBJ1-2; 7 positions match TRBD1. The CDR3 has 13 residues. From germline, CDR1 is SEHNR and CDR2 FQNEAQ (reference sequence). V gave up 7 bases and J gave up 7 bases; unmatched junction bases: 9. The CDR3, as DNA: TGTGCCAGCAACCAACAGGGGTTGGGTGGCTACACCTTC. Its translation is CASNQQGLGGYTF.

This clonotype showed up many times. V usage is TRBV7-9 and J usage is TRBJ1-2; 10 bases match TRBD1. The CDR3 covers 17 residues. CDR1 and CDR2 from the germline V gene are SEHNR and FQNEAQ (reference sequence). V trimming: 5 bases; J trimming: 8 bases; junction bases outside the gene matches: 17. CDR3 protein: CASSTSVDRGHGVGYTF. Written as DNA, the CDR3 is TGTGCCAGCAGCACTTCGGTTGACAGGGGGCATGGCGTGGGCTACACCTTC.

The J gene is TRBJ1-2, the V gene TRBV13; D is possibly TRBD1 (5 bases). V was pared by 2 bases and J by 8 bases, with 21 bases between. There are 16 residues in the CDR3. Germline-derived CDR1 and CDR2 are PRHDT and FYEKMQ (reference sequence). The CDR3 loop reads CASSLYMTAPLDGYTF. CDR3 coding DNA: TGTGCCAGCAGCTTATATATGACAGCCCCCCTCGACGGCTACACCTTC.

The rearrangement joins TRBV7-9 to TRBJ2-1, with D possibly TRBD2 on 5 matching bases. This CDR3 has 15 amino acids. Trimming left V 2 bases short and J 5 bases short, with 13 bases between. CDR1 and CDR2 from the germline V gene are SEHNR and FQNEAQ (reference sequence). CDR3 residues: CASSLHDGENNEQFF. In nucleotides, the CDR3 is TGTGCCAGCAGCTTACACGACGGGGAAAACAATGAGCAGTTCTTC.

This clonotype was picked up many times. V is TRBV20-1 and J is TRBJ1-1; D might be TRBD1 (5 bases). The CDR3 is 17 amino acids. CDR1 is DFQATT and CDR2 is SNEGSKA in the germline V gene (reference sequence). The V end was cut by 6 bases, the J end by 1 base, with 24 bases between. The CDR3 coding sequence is TGCAGTGCCTCAGGGACGGCCAGCGGGCGGAAGAACACTGAAGCTTTCTTT. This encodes CSASGTASGRKNTEAFF.

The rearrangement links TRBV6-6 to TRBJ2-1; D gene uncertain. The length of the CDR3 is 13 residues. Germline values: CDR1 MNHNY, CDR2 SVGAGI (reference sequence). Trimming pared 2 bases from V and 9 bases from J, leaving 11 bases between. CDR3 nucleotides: TGTGCCAGCAGTTACCTAGGGATGAGTGAGCAGTTCTTC. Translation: CASSYLGMSEQFF.

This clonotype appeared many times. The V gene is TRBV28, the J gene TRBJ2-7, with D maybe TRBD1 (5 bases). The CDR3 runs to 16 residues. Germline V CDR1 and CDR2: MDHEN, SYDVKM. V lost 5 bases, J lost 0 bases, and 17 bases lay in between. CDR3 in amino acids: CASSGRDSFPSYEQYF. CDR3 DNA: TGTGCCAGCAGTGGCCGTGACAGTTTCCCCTCCTACGAGCAGTACTTC.

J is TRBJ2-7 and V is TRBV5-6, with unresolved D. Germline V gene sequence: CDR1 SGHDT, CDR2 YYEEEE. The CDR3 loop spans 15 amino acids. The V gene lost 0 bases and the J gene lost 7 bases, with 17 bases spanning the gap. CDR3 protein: CASSLDSGPLGEQYF. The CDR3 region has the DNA TGTGCCAGCAGCTTGGACTCCGGCCCCCTCGGGGAGCAGTACTTC.

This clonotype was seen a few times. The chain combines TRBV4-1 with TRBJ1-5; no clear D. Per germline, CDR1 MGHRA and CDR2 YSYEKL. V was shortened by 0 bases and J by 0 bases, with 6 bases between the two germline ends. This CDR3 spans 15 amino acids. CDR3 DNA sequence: TGCGCCAGCAGCCAAGAGTATCCTAGCAATCAGCCCCAGCATTTT. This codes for CASSQEYPSNQPQHF.

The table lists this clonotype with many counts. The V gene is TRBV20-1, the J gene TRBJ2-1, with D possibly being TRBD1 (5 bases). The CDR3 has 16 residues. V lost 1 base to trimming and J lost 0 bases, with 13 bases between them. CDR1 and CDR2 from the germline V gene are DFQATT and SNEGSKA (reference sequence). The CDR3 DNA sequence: TGCAGTGCTAGAGTCCTGGGGCAGTCCTCCTACAATGAGCAGTTCTTC. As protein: CSARVLGQSSYNEQFF.

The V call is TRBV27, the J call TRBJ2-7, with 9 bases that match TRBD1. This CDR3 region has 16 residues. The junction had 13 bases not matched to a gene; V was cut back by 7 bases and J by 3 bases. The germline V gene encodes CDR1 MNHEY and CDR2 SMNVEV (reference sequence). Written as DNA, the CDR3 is TGTGCCAGCACCCTACATTCTCCGGACAGGGGCTACGAGCAGTACTTC. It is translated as CASTLHSPDRGYEQYF.

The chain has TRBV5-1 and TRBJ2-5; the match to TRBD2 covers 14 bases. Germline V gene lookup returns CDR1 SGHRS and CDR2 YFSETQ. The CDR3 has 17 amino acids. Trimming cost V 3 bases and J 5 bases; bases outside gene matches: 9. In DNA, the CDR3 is TGCGCCAGCAGCTCCCGACTAGCGGGAGGGGGTTTGGAGACCCAGTACTTC. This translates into CASSSRLAGGGLETQYF.

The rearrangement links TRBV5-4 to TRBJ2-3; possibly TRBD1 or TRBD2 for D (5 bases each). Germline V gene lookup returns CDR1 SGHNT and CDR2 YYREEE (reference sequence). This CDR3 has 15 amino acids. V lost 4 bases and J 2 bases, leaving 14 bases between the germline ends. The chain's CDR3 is CASSSRDHATDTQYF. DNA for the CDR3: TGTGCCAGCAGCAGCCGGGACCACGCCACAGATACGCAGTATTTT.

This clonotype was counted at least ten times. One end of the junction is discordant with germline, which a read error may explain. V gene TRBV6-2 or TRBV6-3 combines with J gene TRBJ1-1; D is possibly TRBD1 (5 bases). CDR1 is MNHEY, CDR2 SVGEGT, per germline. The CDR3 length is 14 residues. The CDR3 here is CASSYPGLGTKAFF. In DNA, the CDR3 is TGTGCCAGCAGTTACCCAGGGTTGGGCACTAAAGCTTTCTTT.

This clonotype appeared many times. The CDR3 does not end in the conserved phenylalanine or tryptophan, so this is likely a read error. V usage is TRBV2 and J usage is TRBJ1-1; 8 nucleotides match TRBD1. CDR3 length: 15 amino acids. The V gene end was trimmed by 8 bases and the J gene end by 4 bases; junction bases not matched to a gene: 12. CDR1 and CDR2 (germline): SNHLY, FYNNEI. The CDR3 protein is CASEPGQGGLTEAFL. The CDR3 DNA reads TGTGCCAGCGAGCCAGGACAGGGCGGGCTCACTGAAGCTTTCCTT.

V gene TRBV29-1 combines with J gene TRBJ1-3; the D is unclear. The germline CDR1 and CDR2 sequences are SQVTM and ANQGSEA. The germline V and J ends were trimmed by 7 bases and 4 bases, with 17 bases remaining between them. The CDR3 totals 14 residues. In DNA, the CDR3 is TGCAGCGCCCTACCAGCAGGTTTCGGAAACACCATATATTTT. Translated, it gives CSALPAGFGNTIYF.

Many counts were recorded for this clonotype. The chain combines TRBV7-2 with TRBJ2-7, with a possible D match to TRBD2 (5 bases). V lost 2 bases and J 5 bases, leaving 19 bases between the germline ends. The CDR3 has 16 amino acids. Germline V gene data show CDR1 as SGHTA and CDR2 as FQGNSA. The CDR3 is CASSLSMLGGFHEQYF. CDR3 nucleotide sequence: TGTGCCAGCAGCTTATCGATGTTAGGAGGTTTCCACGAGCAGTACTTC. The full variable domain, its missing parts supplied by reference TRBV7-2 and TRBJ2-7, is GAGVSQSPSNKVTEKGKDVELRCDPISGHTALYWYRQSLGQGLEFLIYFQGNSAPDKSGLPSDRFSAERTGGSVSTLTIQRTQQEDSAVYLCASSLSMLGGFHEQYFGPGTRLTVT.

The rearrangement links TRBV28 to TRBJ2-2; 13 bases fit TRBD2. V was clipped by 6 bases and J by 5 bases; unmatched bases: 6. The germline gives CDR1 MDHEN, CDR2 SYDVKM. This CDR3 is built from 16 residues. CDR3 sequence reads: CASSLLAGGGTGELFF. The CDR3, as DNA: TGTGCCAGCAGCCTACTAGCGGGAGGGGGAACCGGGGAGCTGTTTTTT. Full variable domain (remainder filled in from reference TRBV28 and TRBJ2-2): DVKVTQSSRYLVKRTGEKVFLECVQDMDHENMFWYRQDPGLGLRLIYFSYDVKMKEKGDIPEGYSVSREKKERFSLILESASTNQTSMYLCASSLLAGGGTGELFFGEGSRLTVL.

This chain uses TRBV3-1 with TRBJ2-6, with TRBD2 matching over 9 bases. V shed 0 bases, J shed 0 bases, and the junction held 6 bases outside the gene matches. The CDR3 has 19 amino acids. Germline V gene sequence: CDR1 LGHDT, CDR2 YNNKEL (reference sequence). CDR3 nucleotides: TGTGCCAGCAGCCAAGAGGAAGTAGCGGGAGTCTCTGGGGCCAACGTCCTGACTTTC. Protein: CASSQEEVAGVSGANVLTF.

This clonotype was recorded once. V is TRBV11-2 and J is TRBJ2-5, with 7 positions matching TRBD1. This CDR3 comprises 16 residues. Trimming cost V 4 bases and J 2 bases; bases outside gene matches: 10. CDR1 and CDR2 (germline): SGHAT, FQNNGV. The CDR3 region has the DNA TGTGCCAGCAGCTCGTTGACCGACAGGGATCAAGAGACCCAGTACTTC. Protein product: CASSSLTDRDQETQYF.

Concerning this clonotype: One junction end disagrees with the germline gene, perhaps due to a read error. The CDR3 sequence: CASSGTGSAANVLTF. DNA of the CDR3: TGTGCCAGCAGCGGGACGGGATCTGCGGCCAACGTCCTGACTTTC. This chain connects TRBV9 to TRBJ2-6, with D possibly TRBD2 on 5 matching bases. CDR3 size: 15 residues. CDR1 and CDR2 from the germline V gene are SGDLS and YYNGEE.

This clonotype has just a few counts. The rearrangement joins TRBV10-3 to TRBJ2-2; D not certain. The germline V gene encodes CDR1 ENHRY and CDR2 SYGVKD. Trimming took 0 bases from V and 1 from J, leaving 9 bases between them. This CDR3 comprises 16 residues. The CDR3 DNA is TGTGCCATCAGTGAGTCGACCTCGATGAACACCGGGGAGCTGTTTTTT. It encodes CAISESTSMNTGELFF.

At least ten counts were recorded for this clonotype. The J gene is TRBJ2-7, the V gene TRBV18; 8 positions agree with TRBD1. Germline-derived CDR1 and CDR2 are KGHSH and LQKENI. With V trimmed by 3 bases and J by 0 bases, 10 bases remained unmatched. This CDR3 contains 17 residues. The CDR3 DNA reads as TGTGCCAGCTCACCCGCCAGGACAGGGTTTCCCTCCTACGAGCAGTACTTC. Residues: CASSPARTGFPSYEQYF.

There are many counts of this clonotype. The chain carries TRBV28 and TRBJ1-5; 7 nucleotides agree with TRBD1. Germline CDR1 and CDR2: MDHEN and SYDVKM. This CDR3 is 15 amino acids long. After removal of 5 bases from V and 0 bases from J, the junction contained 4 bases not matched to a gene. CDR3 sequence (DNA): TGTGCCAGCAGTCCGGGACAGTATAGCAATCAGCCCCAGCATTTT. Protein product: CASSPGQYSNQPQHF.

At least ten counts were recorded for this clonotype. The chain's CDR3 is CASRRWTSGRGQETQYF. Here the CDR3 DNA reads TGTGCCAGCAGACGATGGACTAGCGGGAGGGGACAAGAGACCCAGTACTTC. The chain combines TRBV27 with TRBJ2-5, with 15 bases that match TRBD2. The trim removed 6 bases at V and 2 bases at J, leaving 7 bases unmatched. The CDR3 sequence is 17 residues long. The germline V gene encodes CDR1 MNHEY and CDR2 SMNVEV (reference sequence).

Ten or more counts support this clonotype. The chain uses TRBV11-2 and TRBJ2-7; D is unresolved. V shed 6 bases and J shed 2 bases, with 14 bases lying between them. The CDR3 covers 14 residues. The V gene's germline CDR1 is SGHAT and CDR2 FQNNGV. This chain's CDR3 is CASSTVLGTYEQYF. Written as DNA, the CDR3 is TGTGCCAGCAGTACAGTCCTGGGTACCTACGAGCAGTACTTC.

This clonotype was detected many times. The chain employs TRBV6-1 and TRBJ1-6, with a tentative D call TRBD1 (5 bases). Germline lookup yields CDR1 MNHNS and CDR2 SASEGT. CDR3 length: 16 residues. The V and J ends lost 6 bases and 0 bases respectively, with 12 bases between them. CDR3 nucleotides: TGTGCCAGCAGGACCGGGGGGAGCTCCTATAATTCACCCCTCCACTTT. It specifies CASRTGGSSYNSPLHF.

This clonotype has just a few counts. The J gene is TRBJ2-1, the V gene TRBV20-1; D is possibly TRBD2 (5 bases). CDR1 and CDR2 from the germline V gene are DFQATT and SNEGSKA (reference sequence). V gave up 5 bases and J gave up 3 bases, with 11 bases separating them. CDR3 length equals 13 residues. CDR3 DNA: TGCAGTGCTCAGAAGCGGAACTACAATGAGCAGTTCTTC. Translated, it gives CSAQKRNYNEQFF.

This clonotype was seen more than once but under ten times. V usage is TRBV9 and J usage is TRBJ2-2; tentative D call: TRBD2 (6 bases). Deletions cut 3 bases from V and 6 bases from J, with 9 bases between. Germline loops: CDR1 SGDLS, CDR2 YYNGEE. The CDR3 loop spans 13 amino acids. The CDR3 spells CASSAGGAGELFF. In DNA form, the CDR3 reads TGTGCCAGCAGCGCAGGAGGGGCCGGGGAGCTGTTTTTT. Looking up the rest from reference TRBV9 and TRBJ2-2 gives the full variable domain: DSGVTQTPKHLITATGQRVTLRCSPRSGDLSVYWYQQSLDQGLQFLIQYYNGEERAKGNILERFSAQQFPDLHSELNLSSLELGDSALYFCASSAGGAGELFFGEGSRLTVL.